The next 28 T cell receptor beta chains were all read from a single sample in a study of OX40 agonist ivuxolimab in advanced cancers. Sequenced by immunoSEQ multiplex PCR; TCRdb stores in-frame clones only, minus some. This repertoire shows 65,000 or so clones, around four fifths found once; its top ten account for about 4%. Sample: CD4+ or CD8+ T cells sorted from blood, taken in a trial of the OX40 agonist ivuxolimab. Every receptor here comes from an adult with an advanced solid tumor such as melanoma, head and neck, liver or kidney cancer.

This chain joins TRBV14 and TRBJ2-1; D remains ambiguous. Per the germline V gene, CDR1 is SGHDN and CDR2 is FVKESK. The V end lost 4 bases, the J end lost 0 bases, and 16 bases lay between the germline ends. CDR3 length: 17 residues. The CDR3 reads CASSPSRGLSSYNEQFF. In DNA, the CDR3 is TGTGCCAGCAGCCCCTCCCGTGGGTTGAGCTCCTACAATGAGCAGTTCTTC.

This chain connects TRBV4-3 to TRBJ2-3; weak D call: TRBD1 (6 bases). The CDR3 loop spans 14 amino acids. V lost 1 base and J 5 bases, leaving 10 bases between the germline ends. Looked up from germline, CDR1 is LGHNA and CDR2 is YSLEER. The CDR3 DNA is TGCGCCAGCAGCCAAGCCACACAGGGAGATACGCAGTATTTT. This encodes CASSQATQGDTQYF.

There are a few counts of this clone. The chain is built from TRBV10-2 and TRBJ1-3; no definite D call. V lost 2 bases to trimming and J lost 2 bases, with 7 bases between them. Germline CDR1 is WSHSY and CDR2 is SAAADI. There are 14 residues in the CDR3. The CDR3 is CASSEAGAGNTIYF. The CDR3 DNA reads TGCGCCAGCAGTGAGGCTGGGGCTGGAAACACCATATATTTT.

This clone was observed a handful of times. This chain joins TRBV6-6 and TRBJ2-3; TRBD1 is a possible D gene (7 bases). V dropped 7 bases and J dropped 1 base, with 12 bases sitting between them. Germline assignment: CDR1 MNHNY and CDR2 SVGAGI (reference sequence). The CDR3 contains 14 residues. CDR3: CASKGGQRTDTQYF. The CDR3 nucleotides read TGTGCCAGCAAGGGGGGACAGCGCACAGATACGCAGTATTTT.

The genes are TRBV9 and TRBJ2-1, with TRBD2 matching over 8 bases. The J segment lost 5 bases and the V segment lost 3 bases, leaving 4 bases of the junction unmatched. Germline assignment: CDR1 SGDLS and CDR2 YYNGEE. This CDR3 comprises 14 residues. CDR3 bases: TGTGCCAGCAGCGCCTGGACTAGCCACAATGAGCAGTTCTTC. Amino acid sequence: CASSAWTSHNEQFF. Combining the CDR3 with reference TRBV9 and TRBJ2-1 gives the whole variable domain DSGVTQTPKHLITATGQRVTLRCSPRSGDLSVYWYQQSLDQGLQFLIQYYNGEERAKGNILERFSAQQFPDLHSELNLSSLELGDSALYFCASSAWTSHNEQFFGPGTRLTVL.

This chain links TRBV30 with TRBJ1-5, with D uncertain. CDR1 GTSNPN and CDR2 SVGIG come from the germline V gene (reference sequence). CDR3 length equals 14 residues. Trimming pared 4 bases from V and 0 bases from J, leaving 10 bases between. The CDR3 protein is CAWTTPRSNQPQHF. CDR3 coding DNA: TGTGCCTGGACGACCCCCCGTAGCAATCAGCCCCAGCATTTT.

CDR3 protein: CASKGGRETQYF. The CDR3 DNA reads as TGTGCCAGCAAGGGAGGGAGAGAGACCCAGTACTTC. The chain joins TRBV6-1 to TRBJ2-5, with 7 bases identical to TRBD2. The V and J ends lost 7 bases and 4 bases, in that order; junction bases with no gene match: 3. The CDR3 is made up of 12 amino acids. CDR1 and CDR2 (germline): MNHNS, SASEGT.

The CDR3 region has the DNA TGTGCCAGCAGTTTATTGAGCGGGACAGGGTGGACAGATACGCAGTATTTT. This sequence encodes CASSLLSGTGWTDTQYF. This sequence joins TRBV27 and TRBJ2-3; 9 bases agree with TRBD1. Germline CDR1 and CDR2: MNHEY and SMNVEV (reference sequence). This CDR3 has 17 residues. J was trimmed by 3 bases and V by 1 base; bases with no gene match: 8.

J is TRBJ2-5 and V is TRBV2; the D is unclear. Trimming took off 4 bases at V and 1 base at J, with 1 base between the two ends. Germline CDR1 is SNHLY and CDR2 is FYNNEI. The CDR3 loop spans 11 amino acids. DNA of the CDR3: TGTGCCAGCAGTGTCCAAGAGACCCAGTACTTC. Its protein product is CASSVQETQYF.

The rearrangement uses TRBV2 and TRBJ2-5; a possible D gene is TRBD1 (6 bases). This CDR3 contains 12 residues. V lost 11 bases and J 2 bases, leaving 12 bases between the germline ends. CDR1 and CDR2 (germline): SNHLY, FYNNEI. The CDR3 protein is CAVGQSQETQYF. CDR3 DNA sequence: TGTGCCGTTGGACAGTCACAAGAGACCCAGTACTTC. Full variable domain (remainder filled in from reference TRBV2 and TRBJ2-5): EPEVTQTPSHQVTQMGQEVILRCVPISNHLYFYWYRQILGQKVEFLVSFYNNEISEKSEIFDDQFSVERPDGSNFTLKIRSTKLEDSAMYFCAVGQSQETQYFGPGTRLLVL.

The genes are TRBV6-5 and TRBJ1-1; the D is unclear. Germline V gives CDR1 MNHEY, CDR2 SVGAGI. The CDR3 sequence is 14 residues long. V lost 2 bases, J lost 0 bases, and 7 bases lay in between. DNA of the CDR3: TGTGCCAGCAGTTACCCAGGAATGAACACTGAAGCTTTCTTT. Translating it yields CASSYPGMNTEAFF.

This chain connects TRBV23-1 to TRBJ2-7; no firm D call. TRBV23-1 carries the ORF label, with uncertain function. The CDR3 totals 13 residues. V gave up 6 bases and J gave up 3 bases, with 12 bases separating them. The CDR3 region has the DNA TGCGCCAGCAGACGACCCCAGTACTACGAGCAGTACTTC. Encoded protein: CASRRPQYYEQYF.

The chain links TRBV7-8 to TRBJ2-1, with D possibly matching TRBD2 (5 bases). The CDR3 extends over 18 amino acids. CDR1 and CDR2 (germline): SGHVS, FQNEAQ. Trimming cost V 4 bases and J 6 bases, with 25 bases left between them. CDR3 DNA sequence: TGTGCCAGCAGCTGGTCGGTTAGTGGGCCTAAGCTAGCCAATGAGCAGTTCTTC. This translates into CASSWSVSGPKLANEQFF.

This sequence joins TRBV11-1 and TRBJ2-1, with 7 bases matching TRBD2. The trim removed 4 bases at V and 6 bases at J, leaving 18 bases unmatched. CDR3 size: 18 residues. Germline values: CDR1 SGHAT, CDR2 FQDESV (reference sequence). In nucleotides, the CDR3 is TGTGCCAGCAGCTCCATTACTTCACTTGGCAGGGAGGGCAATGAGCAGTTCTTC. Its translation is CASSSITSLGREGNEQFF.

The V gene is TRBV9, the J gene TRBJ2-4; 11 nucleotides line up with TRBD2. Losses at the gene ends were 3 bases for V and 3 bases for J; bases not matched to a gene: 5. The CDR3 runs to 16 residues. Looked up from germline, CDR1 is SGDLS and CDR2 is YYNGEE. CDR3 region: CASSGGLAVGKNIQYF. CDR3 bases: TGTGCCAGCAGCGGGGGACTAGCGGTTGGCAAAAACATTCAGTACTTC.

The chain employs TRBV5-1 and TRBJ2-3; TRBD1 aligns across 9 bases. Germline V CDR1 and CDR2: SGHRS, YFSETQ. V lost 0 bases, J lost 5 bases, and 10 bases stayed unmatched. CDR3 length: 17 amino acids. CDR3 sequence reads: CASSLGRTGAGGDTQYF. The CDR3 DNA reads TGCGCCAGCAGCTTGGGGAGGACAGGGGCTGGGGGAGATACGCAGTATTTT.

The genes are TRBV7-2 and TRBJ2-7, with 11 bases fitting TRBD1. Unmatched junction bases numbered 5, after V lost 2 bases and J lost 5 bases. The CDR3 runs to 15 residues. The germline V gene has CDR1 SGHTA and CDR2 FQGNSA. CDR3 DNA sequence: TGTGCCAGCAGCTTATCCCCGGGACAGGGGGACGAGCAGTACTTC. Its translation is CASSLSPGQGDEQYF.

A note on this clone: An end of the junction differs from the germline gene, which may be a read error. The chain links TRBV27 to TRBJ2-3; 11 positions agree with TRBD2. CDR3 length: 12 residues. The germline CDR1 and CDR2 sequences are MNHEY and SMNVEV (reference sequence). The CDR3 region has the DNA TGTGCCAGCAGTTTATCGACGGGACTAGCGGTTTTT. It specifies CASSLSTGLAVF.

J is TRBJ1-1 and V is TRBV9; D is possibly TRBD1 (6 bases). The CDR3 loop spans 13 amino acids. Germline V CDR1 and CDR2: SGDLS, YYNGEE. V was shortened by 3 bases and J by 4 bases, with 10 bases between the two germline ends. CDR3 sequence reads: CASSEGGGTEAFF. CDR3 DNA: TGTGCCAGCAGCGAGGGAGGGGGCACTGAAGCTTTCTTT.

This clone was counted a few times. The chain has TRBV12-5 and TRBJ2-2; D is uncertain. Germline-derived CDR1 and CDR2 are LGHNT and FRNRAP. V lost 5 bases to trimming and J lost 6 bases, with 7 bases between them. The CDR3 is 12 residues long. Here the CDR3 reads CASGTTAGELFF. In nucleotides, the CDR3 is TGTGCTAGTGGTACGACGGCCGGGGAGCTGTTTTTT.

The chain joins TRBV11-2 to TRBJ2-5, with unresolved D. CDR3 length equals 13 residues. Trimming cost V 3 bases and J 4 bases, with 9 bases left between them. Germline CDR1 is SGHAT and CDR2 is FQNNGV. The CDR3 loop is CASSLPSRETQYF. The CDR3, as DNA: TGTGCCAGCAGCTTGCCTAGTAGAGAGACCCAGTACTTC. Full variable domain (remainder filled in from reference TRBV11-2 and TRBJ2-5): EAGVAQSPRYKIIEKRQSVAFWCNPISGHATLYWYQQILGQGPKLLIQFQNNGVVDDSQLPKDRFSAERLKGVDSTLKIQPAKLEDSAVYLCASSLPSRETQYFGPGTRLLVL.

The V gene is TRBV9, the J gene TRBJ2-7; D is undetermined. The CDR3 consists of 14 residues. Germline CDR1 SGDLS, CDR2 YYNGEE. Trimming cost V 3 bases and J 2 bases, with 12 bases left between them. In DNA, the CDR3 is TGTGCCAGCAGCGCACCTGAGGCACCCTACGAGCAGTACTTC. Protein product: CASSAPEAPYEQYF.

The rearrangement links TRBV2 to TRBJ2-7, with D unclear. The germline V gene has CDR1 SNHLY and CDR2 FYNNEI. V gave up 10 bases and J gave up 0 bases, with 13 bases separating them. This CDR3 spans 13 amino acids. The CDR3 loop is CATSKESSYEQYF. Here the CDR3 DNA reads TGTGCCACCTCGAAAGAGTCCTCCTACGAGCAGTACTTC. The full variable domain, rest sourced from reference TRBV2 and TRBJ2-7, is EPEVTQTPSHQVTQMGQEVILRCVPISNHLYFYWYRQILGQKVEFLVSFYNNEISEKSEIFDDQFSVERPDGSNFTLKIRSTKLEDSAMYFCATSKESSYEQYFGPGTRLTVT.

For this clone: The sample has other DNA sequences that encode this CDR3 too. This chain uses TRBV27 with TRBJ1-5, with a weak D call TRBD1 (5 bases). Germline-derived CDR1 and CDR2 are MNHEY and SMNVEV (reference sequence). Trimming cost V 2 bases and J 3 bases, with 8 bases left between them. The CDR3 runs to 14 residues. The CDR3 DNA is TGTGCCAGCAGTTTAGGGGGTAACAATCAGCCCCAGCATTTT. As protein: CASSLGGNNQPQHF.

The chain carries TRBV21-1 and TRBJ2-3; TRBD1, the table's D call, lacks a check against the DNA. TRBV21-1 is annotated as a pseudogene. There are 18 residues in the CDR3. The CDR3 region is CASSKAGDRRTILDTQYF. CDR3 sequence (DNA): TGTGCCAGCAGCAAAGCGGGGGACAGGAGGACTATATTAGATACGCAGTATTTT.

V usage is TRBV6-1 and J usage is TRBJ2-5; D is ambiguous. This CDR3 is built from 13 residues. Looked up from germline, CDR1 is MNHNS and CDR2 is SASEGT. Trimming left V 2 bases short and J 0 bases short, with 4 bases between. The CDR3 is CASSERDQETQYF. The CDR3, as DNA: TGTGCCAGCAGTGAACGGGACCAAGAGACCCAGTACTTC.

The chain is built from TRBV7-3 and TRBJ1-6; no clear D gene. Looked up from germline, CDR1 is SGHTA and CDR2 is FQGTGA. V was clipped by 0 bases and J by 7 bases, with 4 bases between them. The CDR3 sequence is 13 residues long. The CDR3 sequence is CASSLTTNSPLHF. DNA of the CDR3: TGTGCCAGCAGCTTAACGACGAATTCACCCCTCCACTTT. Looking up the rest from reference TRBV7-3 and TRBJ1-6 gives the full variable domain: GAGVSQTPSNKVTEKGKYVELRCDPISGHTALYWYRQSLGQGPEFLIYFQGTGAADDSGLPNDRFFAVRPEGSVSTLKIQRTERGDSAVYLCASSLTTNSPLHFGNGTRLTVT.

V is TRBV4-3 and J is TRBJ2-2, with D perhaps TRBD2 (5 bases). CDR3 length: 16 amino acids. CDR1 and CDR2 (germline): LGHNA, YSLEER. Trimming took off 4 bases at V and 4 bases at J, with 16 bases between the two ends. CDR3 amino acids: CASSRGPRWFTGELFF. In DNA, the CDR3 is TGCGCCAGCAGCCGAGGGCCCCGGTGGTTCACCGGGGAGCTGTTTTTT.